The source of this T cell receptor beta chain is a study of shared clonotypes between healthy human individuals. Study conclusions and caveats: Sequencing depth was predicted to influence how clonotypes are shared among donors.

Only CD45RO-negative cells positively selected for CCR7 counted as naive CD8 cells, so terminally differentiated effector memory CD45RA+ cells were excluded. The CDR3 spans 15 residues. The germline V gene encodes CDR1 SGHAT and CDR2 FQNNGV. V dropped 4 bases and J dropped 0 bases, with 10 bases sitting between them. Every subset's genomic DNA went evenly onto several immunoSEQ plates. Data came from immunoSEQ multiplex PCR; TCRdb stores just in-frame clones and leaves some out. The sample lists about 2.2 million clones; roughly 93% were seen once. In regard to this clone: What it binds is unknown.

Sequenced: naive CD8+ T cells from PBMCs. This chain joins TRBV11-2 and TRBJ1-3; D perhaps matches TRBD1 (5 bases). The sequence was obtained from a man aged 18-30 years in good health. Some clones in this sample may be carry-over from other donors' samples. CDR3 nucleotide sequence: TGTGCCAGCAGCTGGGGGGGGAGCTCTGGAAACACCATATATTTT. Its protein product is CASSWGGSSGNTIYF.